This T cell receptor (beta chain) was identified during a study of blood T cell repertoires in COVID-19. This CDR3 has 14 residues. CDR1 is SGDLS and CDR2 is YYNGEE in the germline V gene. V was clipped by 0 bases and J by 7 bases, with 10 bases between them. Some clones are missing from TCRdb's copy, which holds only in-frame ones; the method was immunoSEQ multiplex PCR. The data hold 85,000 to 90,000 clones, with roughly 90% observed a single time. The chain joins TRBV9 to TRBJ1-4; TRBD1 might be the D (5 bases). This TCR came from a human donor with active COVID-19. The donor label of this sample is uncertain. The sequencing input was peripheral blood. CDR3 DNA sequence: TGTGCCAGCAGCGTAGCGGGGGAGGGTGAAAAACTGTTTTTT. The encoded protein is CASSVAGEGEKLFF.